Following are 16 T cell receptor beta chains from one sample sequenced in a study of blood T cell repertoires in COVID-19. Sequencing used immunoSEQ multiplex PCR; TCRdb keeps in-frame clones, though not all of them. The data show about 210,000 clones, around 90% seen once. Material for sequencing was peripheral blood. The receptors stem from a man aged 70 or older with acute or convalescent COVID-19.

This chain joins TRBV28 and TRBJ2-7; 9 nucleotides agree with TRBD1. The CDR3 is made up of 13 amino acids. J gave up 3 bases and V 6 bases, and 3 bases lay outside the gene matches. Germline CDR1 is MDHEN and CDR2 is SYDVKM. The CDR3 sequence is CASRGQGLYEQYF. The CDR3 DNA is TGTGCCAGCAGGGGACAGGGTCTCTACGAGCAGTACTTC.

This clone was detected once. At one end, the junction sequence differs from germline, possibly due to a read error. The V and J genes are TRBV3-1 (or the pseudogene TRBV3-2) and TRBJ2-1, with 13 bases that match TRBD2. This CDR3 has 17 amino acids. Looked up from germline, CDR1 is LGHDT and CDR2 is YNNKEL (reference sequence). CDR3 nucleotides: TGTGCCAGCAGCCCTGGACTAGCGGGAGTTGGGGACAATCAGCAGTTCTTC. This sequence encodes CASSPGLAGVGDNQQFF.

The J gene is TRBJ2-7, the V gene TRBV27; 7 positions match TRBD2. V was clipped by 2 bases and J by 3 bases; unmatched bases: 4. CDR3 length equals 14 residues. Germline V CDR1 and CDR2: MNHEY, SMNVEV (reference sequence). CDR3 loop: CASSLTSAFYEQYF. The CDR3 DNA reads as TGTGCCAGCAGTTTAACTAGCGCTTTCTACGAGCAGTACTTC.

This clone has only a few counts. The CDR3 protein is CASEGRANTGELFF. CDR3 bases: TGTGCCAGCGAGGGAAGGGCGAACACCGGGGAGCTGTTTTTT. This sequence joins TRBV9 and TRBJ2-2, with a weak D call TRBD2 (5 bases). The CDR3 extends over 14 amino acids. Germline V gene data show CDR1 as SGDLS and CDR2 as YYNGEE. Between the trimmed V and J ends, which lost 7 bases and 0 bases, there was a span of 10 bases.

The chain recombines TRBV24-1 with TRBJ2-7; the match to TRBD1 covers 9 bases. V was clipped by 4 bases and J by 6 bases; unmatched bases: 6. Per the germline V gene, CDR1 is KGHDR and CDR2 is SFDVKD. CDR3 length: 14 amino acids. CDR3 loop: CATSDRGQGTEQYF. CDR3 DNA: TGTGCCACCAGTGACAGGGGACAGGGTACCGAGCAGTACTTC.

This clone was seen a few times. V usage is TRBV5-1 and J usage is TRBJ1-6, with TRBD1 matching over 8 bases. The V gene's germline CDR1 is SGHRS and CDR2 YFSETQ. There are 14 residues in the CDR3. The ends lost 4 bases at V and 9 bases at J; junction bases unmatched: 6. CDR3 region: CASSITGGRSPLHF. The CDR3, as DNA: TGCGCCAGCAGCATTACAGGGGGTCGTTCACCCCTCCACTTT.

The gene calls are TRBV25-1 and TRBJ1-1; D is ambiguous. This CDR3 contains 11 residues. Germline lookup yields CDR1 MGHDK and CDR2 SYGVNS. With 6 bases removed from V and 3 bases from J, the gap between germline ends came to 5 bases. Written as DNA, the CDR3 is TGTGCCAGCAGGGGAGACACTGAAGCTTTCTTT. Protein sequence: CASRGDTEAFF.

V is TRBV27 and J is TRBJ1-5, with TRBD1 matching 12 bases. The V gene's germline CDR1 is MNHEY and CDR2 SMNVEV (reference sequence). V was pared by 2 bases and J by 5 bases, with 4 bases of the junction left unmatched. The CDR3 has 16 amino acids. CDR3 in amino acids: CASSLNGDRGHQPQHF. CDR3 DNA: TGTGCCAGCAGTTTAAACGGGGACAGGGGGCATCAGCCCCAGCATTTT.

The V gene is TRBV2, the J gene TRBJ2-1, with D possibly TRBD1 on 5 matching bases. The CDR3 length is 15 residues. Germline CDR1 is SNHLY and CDR2 is FYNNEI. The ends were cut back, 9 bases at V and 0 bases at J, with 15 bases in the middle. The CDR3 nucleotides are TGTGCCAGTACGACAGTTCTGAGCTCCTACAATGAGCAGTTCTTC. Translating it yields CASTTVLSSYNEQFF.

The V call is TRBV3-1 (or the pseudogene TRBV3-2), the J call TRBJ1-1; D unresolved. The CDR3 is made up of 14 amino acids. V was clipped by 3 bases and J by 0 bases, with 8 bases between them. CDR1 LGHDT and CDR2 YNNKEL come from the germline V gene (reference sequence). This chain's CDR3 is CASSHHTMNTEAFF. CDR3 DNA: TGTGCCAGCAGCCACCACACCATGAACACTGAAGCTTTCTTT.

This sequence joins TRBV19 and TRBJ2-2, with TRBD2 matching 8 bases. V was pared by 7 bases and J by 2 bases, with 3 bases of the junction left unmatched. This CDR3 region has 14 residues. Germline-derived CDR1 and CDR2 are LNHDA and SQIVND (reference sequence). The CDR3 nucleotides read TGTGCCAGTACTTTAGCGGGAAACACCGGGGAGCTGTTTTTT. Translated, it gives CASTLAGNTGELFF.

Turning to this clone: Its ends do not fully match the called genes, so a read error is possible. The chain joins TRBV3-1 (or the pseudogene TRBV3-2) to TRBJ2-1; D is possibly TRBD2 (6 bases). The CDR3 is made up of 15 amino acids. Germline V gene lookup returns CDR1 LGHDT and CDR2 YNNKEL (reference sequence). The CDR3 DNA reads TGTGCCAGCAGCACCCGGGACTTCGCAAACAATGAGCGGTTCTTC. It codes for CASSTRDFANNERFF.

The chain joins TRBV6-2 or TRBV6-3 to TRBJ2-7; tentatively, D is TRBD2 (6 bases). The CDR3 loop spans 16 amino acids. V lost 0 bases and J 3 bases, leaving 15 bases between the germline ends. Germline V gives CDR1 MNHEY, CDR2 SVGEGT. Here the CDR3 DNA reads TGTGCCAGCAGTTACTCGAGGGCTAGCGAGTACTACGAGCAGTACTTC. Translated, it gives CASSYSRASEYYEQYF.

This rearrangement joins TRBV5-1 to TRBJ2-1; 10 bases are a match to TRBD2. This CDR3 has 14 amino acids. CDR1 and CDR2 (germline): SGHRS, YFSETQ. J lost 6 bases, V lost 1 base, and 1 base had no gene match. CDR3 region: CASSLTSGINEQFF. The CDR3 bases are TGCGCCAGCAGCTTGACTAGCGGGATCAATGAGCAGTTCTTC.

A single count supports this clone. Other DNA sequences within the sample encode an identical CDR3. The V call is TRBV18, the J call TRBJ2-3, with 8 nucleotides matching TRBD1. The germline V gene encodes CDR1 KGHSH and CDR2 LQKENI. With V trimmed by 3 bases and J by 3 bases, 2 bases remained unmatched. This CDR3 is built from 14 residues. The CDR3 coding sequence is TGTGCCAGCTCACCCCGACAGGGGACAGATACGCAGTATTTT. The encoded protein is CASSPRQGTDTQYF.

The chain couples TRBV27 to TRBJ2-1; 14 bases line up with TRBD2. V lost 6 bases to trimming and J lost 8 bases; unmatched junction nucleotides: 6. The CDR3 has 15 amino acids. CDR1 and CDR2 (germline): MNHEY, SMNVEV (reference sequence). This chain's CDR3 is CASSPGLAGVYEQFF. The CDR3 DNA follows: TGTGCCAGCAGCCCGGGACTAGCGGGAGTCTATGAGCAGTTCTTC.